This T cell receptor beta chain was identified during a study of tumor-infiltrating lymphocytes in localized non-small cell lung cancer. Study context: The cohort mixed smokers and never-smokers, several histologies, and some post-neoadjuvant-chemotherapy samples. Regarding the study as a whole: Only some patients had TCR sequencing, depending on available tissue.

Measured with immunoSEQ multiplex PCR; TCRdb has only the in-frame clones, and not every one. This sample has 10,000 or so clones; roughly 80% occur once, and the top ten carry about 19%. This CDR3 region has 13 residues. V dropped 0 bases and J dropped 6 bases, with 10 bases sitting between them. CDR1 SGDLS and CDR2 YYNGEE come from the germline V gene. Regarding this clone: Its antigen remains unidentified.

J is TRBJ2-7 and V is TRBV9; D not certain. Sample: uninvolved lung tissue not adjacent to the tumor. The receptor comes from a human donor with non-small cell lung cancer. The CDR3 here is CASSVGARTEQYF. For the CDR3, the DNA is TGTGCCAGCAGCGTAGGGGCCAGGACCGAGCAGTACTTC.